The rows below give T cell receptor beta chains drawn from one sample of a study of T cell responses to AZD1222 COVID-19 vaccine. The protocol was immunoSEQ multiplex PCR, while the TCRdb copy is restricted to in-frame clones and leaves out a portion. The table records roughly 83,000 clones, roughly 86% of them present only once. The starting material was peripheral blood, obtained on day 0 of AZD1222 vaccination. Receptors were obtained from an adult in good health. Each CDR3 is given with its conserved first and last residue. Fields, in order: CDR3 DNA, CDR3 protein, D gene, CDR3 length, clone size, J gene, V gene. A D gene is named only where the DNA matches it firmly. Expanded clones are given a class, and other clones once, few, many or no size at all.

CDR3nt: TGTGCCAGCAGTTTAATATCGTCCAACAATGAGCAGTTCTTC
CDR3aa: CASSLISSNNEQFF
d_gene: .
len: 14
abundance: .
j_gene: TRBJ2-1
v_gene: TRBV28

CDR3nt: TGCGCTTCAGAGGAGGGATTTTCCTCTGGAAACACCATATATTTT
CDR3aa: CASEEGFSSGNTIYF
d_gene: .
len: 15
abundance: .
j_gene: TRBJ1-3
v_gene: TRBV28

CDR3nt: TGTGCCAGCAGACTCAAGACAGGGGCCATGAACACTGAAGCTTTCTTT
CDR3aa: CASRLKTGAMNTEAFF
d_gene: TRBD1
len: 16
abundance: .
j_gene: TRBJ1-1
v_gene: TRBV27

CDR3nt: TGTGCCAGCAGTGACCGTGGACTAGGGGTGCGGTGGGGGGCCAACGTCCTGACTTTC
CDR3aa: CASSDRGLGVRWGANVLTF
d_gene: TRBD2
len: 19
abundance: .
j_gene: TRBJ2-6
v_gene: TRBV2

CDR3nt: TGTGCCAGCAGCTTTCTAAACTACGAGCAGTACTTC
CDR3aa: CASSFLNYEQYF
d_gene: .
len: 12
abundance: .
j_gene: TRBJ2-7
v_gene: TRBV5-4

CDR3nt: TGTGCCAGCAGTTATTACATGACAGGGTTCGGCTATGGCTACACCTTC
CDR3aa: CASSYYMTGFGYGYTF
d_gene: TRBD1
len: 16
abundance: .
j_gene: TRBJ1-2
v_gene: TRBV6-5

CDR3nt: TGTGCCAGCAGCCAAGTAACGGACGAGCAGTACTTC
CDR3aa: CASSQVTDEQYF
d_gene: .
len: 12
abundance: .
j_gene: TRBJ2-7
v_gene: TRBV3-1/TRBV3-2

CDR3nt: TGTGCCAGCCGGGACAGATTGAACACTGAAGCTTTCTTT
CDR3aa: CASRDRLNTEAFF
d_gene: TRBD1
len: 13
abundance: .
j_gene: TRBJ1-1
v_gene: TRBV6-5

CDR3nt: TGTGCCAGCAGTGGGACAGGGAACTATGGCTACACCTTC
CDR3aa: CASSGTGNYGYTF
d_gene: TRBD1
len: 13
abundance: .
j_gene: TRBJ1-2
v_gene: TRBV2

CDR3nt: TGTGCCAGCACCCCCTTAGTGCAGGACGGTGGCTACACCTTC
CDR3aa: CASTPLVQDGGYTF
d_gene: .
len: 14
abundance: .
j_gene: TRBJ1-2
v_gene: TRBV4-2

CDR3nt: TGTGCCAGCAGCTTGGGGTTACAGGGGGCGAGCGGGGAGCTGTTTTTT
CDR3aa: CASSLGLQGASGELFF
d_gene: TRBD1
len: 16
abundance: .
j_gene: TRBJ2-2
v_gene: TRBV5-4

CDR3nt: TGTGCCAGCAGCCCGAGTGGTGGCAGGGGAATTTATGGCTACACCTTC
CDR3aa: CASSPSGGRGIYGYTF
d_gene: .
len: 16
abundance: .
j_gene: TRBJ1-2
v_gene: TRBV9

CDR3nt: TGTGCCATCAATCCGGGACAGGGGGGTCAAGAGACCCAGTACTTC
CDR3aa: CAINPGQGGQETQYF
d_gene: TRBD1
len: 15
abundance: .
j_gene: TRBJ2-5
v_gene: TRBV10-3

CDR3nt: TGTGCCAGTAGTATTCTTGCGGGTCTAACTGAAGCTTTCTTT
CDR3aa: CASSILAGLTEAFF
d_gene: .
len: 14
abundance: .
j_gene: TRBJ1-1
v_gene: TRBV19

CDR3nt: TGTGCCAGCAGTCTACTCACCGGGGGTGGCTACGAGCAGTACTTC
CDR3aa: CASSLLTGGGYEQYF
d_gene: .
len: 15
abundance: .
j_gene: TRBJ2-7
v_gene: TRBV28

CDR3nt: TGTGCCAGCAGCTTAAATAATTCACCCCTCCACTTT
CDR3aa: CASSLNNSPLHF
d_gene: .
len: 12
abundance: few
j_gene: TRBJ1-6
v_gene: TRBV7-3

CDR3nt: TGTGCCAGCAGCTTAAACACTGGATACAATGAGCAGTTCTTC
CDR3aa: CASSLNTGYNEQFF
d_gene: .
len: 14
abundance: .
j_gene: TRBJ2-1
v_gene: TRBV7-3

CDR3nt: TGCGCCAGCAGAAATCGGTCCGGGGACAGGTCAGGTGGCTACACCTTC
CDR3aa: CASRNRSGDRSGGYTF
d_gene: TRBD1
len: 16
abundance: .
j_gene: TRBJ1-2
v_gene: TRBV23-1

CDR3nt: TGTGCCAGCAGTGAGTGGGGCAGCTCCGGGGACGAGCAGTACTTC
CDR3aa: CASSEWGSSGDEQYF
d_gene: .
len: 15
abundance: .
j_gene: TRBJ2-7
v_gene: TRBV2

CDR3nt: TGTGCCAGCAGAGTGGGGCGCGATTCACCCCTCCACTTT
CDR3aa: CASRVGRDSPLHF
d_gene: .
len: 13
abundance: .
j_gene: TRBJ1-6
v_gene: TRBV2

CDR3nt: TGTGCCATCAGCTCGGGAAAGGGAGGTGGAGAGACCCAGTACTTC
CDR3aa: CAISSGKGGGETQYF
d_gene: .
len: 15
abundance: .
j_gene: TRBJ2-5
v_gene: TRBV10-3

CDR3nt: TGTGCCAGCAGCTTGCAGCTAGCGGGAGTGGGTGAGCAGTTCTTC
CDR3aa: CASSLQLAGVGEQFF
d_gene: TRBD2
len: 15
abundance: .
j_gene: TRBJ2-1
v_gene: TRBV5-4

CDR3nt: TGTGCCAGCAGCCAAGTTCCCCCCCTGGCAGGGTGGATAGGGACCCTCCACTTT
CDR3aa: CASSQVPPLAGWIGTLHF
d_gene: .
len: 18
abundance: once
j_gene: TRBJ1-6
v_gene: TRBV3-1/TRBV3-2

CDR3nt: TGTGCCTGGAATCTTGGCCAGTCTCTAGGCACTGAAGCTTTCTTT
CDR3aa: CAWNLGQSLGTEAFF
d_gene: .
len: 15
abundance: .
j_gene: TRBJ1-1
v_gene: TRBV30

CDR3nt: TGCGCCAGCAGTGAGTCGAACCCAGATACGCAGTATTTT
CDR3aa: CASSESNPDTQYF
d_gene: .
len: 13
abundance: .
j_gene: TRBJ2-3
v_gene: TRBV10-2

CDR3nt: TGTGCCATTGATACGGGACAGAACACTGAAGCTTTCTTT
CDR3aa: CAIDTGQNTEAFF
d_gene: .
len: 13
abundance: few
j_gene: TRBJ1-1
v_gene: TRBV10-3

CDR3nt: TGCGCCAGCAGCCAAGGGCCCCCGTTCCTCTATAATTCACCCCTCCACTTT
CDR3aa: CASSQGPPFLYNSPLHF
d_gene: .
len: 17
abundance: .
j_gene: TRBJ1-6
v_gene: TRBV4-1

CDR3nt: TGTGCCAGCAGTTCGGGACAGCCCTCTTCACCCCTCCACTTT
CDR3aa: CASSSGQPSSPLHF
d_gene: TRBD1
len: 14
abundance: .
j_gene: TRBJ1-6
v_gene: TRBV27

CDR3nt: TGTGCCAGAAGCACGGGACGGAGCCCAGAAGGCTACACCTTC
CDR3aa: CARSTGRSPEGYTF
d_gene: .
len: 14
abundance: .
j_gene: TRBJ1-2
v_gene: TRBV5-3

CDR3nt: TGCAGTGCTAGTAGTAGCAGGGCGGCCGAGCAGTACTTC
CDR3aa: CSASSSRAAEQYF
d_gene: .
len: 13
abundance: .
j_gene: TRBJ2-7
v_gene: TRBV20-1

CDR3nt: TGCAGTGCTAGTGAGTCGACCTACAATGAGCAGTTCTTC
CDR3aa: CSASESTYNEQFF
d_gene: .
len: 13
abundance: .
j_gene: TRBJ2-1
v_gene: TRBV20-1

CDR3nt: TGTGCCAGCACATCCACCTACAGGGGGGGGGAAAAACTGTTTTTT
CDR3aa: CASTSTYRGGEKLFF
d_gene: TRBD1
len: 15
abundance: .
j_gene: TRBJ1-4
v_gene: TRBV25-1

CDR3nt: TGTGCCAGCAGTGCCAGACAGCTCGAGCAGTACTTC
CDR3aa: CASSARQLEQYF
d_gene: .
len: 12
abundance: once
j_gene: TRBJ2-7
v_gene: TRBV6-2/TRBV6-3

CDR3nt: TGTGCCAGCAGCTTACGGAAAGCTAGCGGGACTAGCTCCTACAATGAGCAGTTCTTC
CDR3aa: CASSLRKASGTSSYNEQFF
d_gene: TRBD2
len: 19
abundance: .
j_gene: TRBJ2-1
v_gene: TRBV7-3

CDR3nt: TGTGCCAGCTCACCACGCCTTGCGGGACAGGGTACCGGGGAGCTGTTTTTT
CDR3aa: CASSPRLAGQGTGELFF
d_gene: TRBD1
len: 17
abundance: .
j_gene: TRBJ2-2
v_gene: TRBV18

CDR3nt: TGTGCCAGAATCTCCGGGACAGGGCCCTACGAGCAGTACTTC
CDR3aa: CARISGTGPYEQYF
d_gene: TRBD1
len: 14
abundance: .
j_gene: TRBJ2-7
v_gene: TRBV9

CDR3nt: TGTGCCACCAGTGAAGGGTTGAACACTGAAGCTTTCTTT
CDR3aa: CATSEGLNTEAFF
d_gene: .
len: 13
abundance: once
j_gene: TRBJ1-1
v_gene: TRBV24-1

CDR3nt: TGTGCCAGGGACGGGACAGGGCTTTTATCGGGGGAGACCCAGTACTTC
CDR3aa: CARDGTGLLSGETQYF
d_gene: TRBD1
len: 16
abundance: .
j_gene: TRBJ2-5
v_gene: TRBV6-4

CDR3nt: TGTGCCAGCAGCTTAATGCCCGGGGAGACCCAGTACTTC
CDR3aa: CASSLMPGETQYF
d_gene: .
len: 13
abundance: .
j_gene: TRBJ2-5
v_gene: TRBV7-3

CDR3nt: TGTGCCACCAGCCTAGCGGGAGCCTACGAGCAGTACTTC
CDR3aa: CATSLAGAYEQYF
d_gene: TRBD2
len: 13
abundance: few
j_gene: TRBJ2-7
v_gene: TRBV15

CDR3nt: TGTGCCAGCAGCTTGTCTATATCGGGCTACGAGCAGTACTTC
CDR3aa: CASSLSISGYEQYF
d_gene: .
len: 14
abundance: .
j_gene: TRBJ2-7
v_gene: TRBV5-5

CDR3nt: TGTGCCAGCAGCCAGTCGTTAGCGGGGGGCGAAGAGACCCAGTACTTC
CDR3aa: CASSQSLAGGEETQYF
d_gene: TRBD2
len: 16
abundance: once
j_gene: TRBJ2-5
v_gene: TRBV4-2

CDR3nt: TGTGCCAGTAGTCGGACTAACTATGGCTACACCTTC
CDR3aa: CASSRTNYGYTF
d_gene: .
len: 12
abundance: .
j_gene: TRBJ1-2
v_gene: TRBV19

CDR3nt: TGTGCCAGCAGTTTCTTGGCGGGGATCTCCTACGAGCAGTACTTC
CDR3aa: CASSFLAGISYEQYF
d_gene: .
len: 15
abundance: few
j_gene: TRBJ2-7
v_gene: TRBV6-2/TRBV6-3

CDR3nt: TGTGCCAGTAGTAAGGACCCAAGCTCCTACGAGCAGTACTTC
CDR3aa: CASSKDPSSYEQYF
d_gene: .
len: 14
abundance: .
j_gene: TRBJ2-7
v_gene: TRBV19

CDR3nt: TGTGCCAGCACCTGGACAGGGGGCTATGGCTACACCTTC
CDR3aa: CASTWTGGYGYTF
d_gene: TRBD1
len: 13
abundance: .
j_gene: TRBJ1-2
v_gene: TRBV6-5